This T cell receptor (beta chain) was sequenced in a study of T-cell reconstitution after alpha-beta-depleted transplantation in children. As to this clonotype: Its antigen is not known.

TCRbeta library preparation incorporated unique molecular identifiers. TCRdb passed the PCR reads through MiXCR, listing each CDR3 protein once. The sample includes about 980,000 distinct CDR3 sequences, about 29% of them seen just once. Points from the study as a whole: Elevated TCRbeta diversity at day 60 was traced, in some patients, to surviving recipient T cells and thymic progenitors. One year post-transplant, T-cell counts and diversity were largely derived from T cells produced anew. Several hundred expanded graft clones reportedly were the source of alpha-beta T cells about two months after transplant.

The CDR3 runs 15 residues. J gave up 5 bases and V 3 bases, and 4 bases lay outside the gene matches. Germline V CDR1 and CDR2: SGDLS, YYNGEE. The sequencing here drew on PBMCs, mostly from graft donor cells, taken 360 days after TCRalphabeta/CD19-depleted stem cell transplant. The sequence derives from a boy in the first two years of life who had a stem cell transplant for SCID, so the T cells may come from the graft donor. The chain links TRBV9 to TRBJ2-2, with TRBD1 matching over 10 bases. The CDR3 nucleotides are TGTGCCAGCAGCGACCGGGACAGGGGAACCGGGGAGCTGTTTTTT. Amino acid sequence: CASSDRDRGTGELFF.